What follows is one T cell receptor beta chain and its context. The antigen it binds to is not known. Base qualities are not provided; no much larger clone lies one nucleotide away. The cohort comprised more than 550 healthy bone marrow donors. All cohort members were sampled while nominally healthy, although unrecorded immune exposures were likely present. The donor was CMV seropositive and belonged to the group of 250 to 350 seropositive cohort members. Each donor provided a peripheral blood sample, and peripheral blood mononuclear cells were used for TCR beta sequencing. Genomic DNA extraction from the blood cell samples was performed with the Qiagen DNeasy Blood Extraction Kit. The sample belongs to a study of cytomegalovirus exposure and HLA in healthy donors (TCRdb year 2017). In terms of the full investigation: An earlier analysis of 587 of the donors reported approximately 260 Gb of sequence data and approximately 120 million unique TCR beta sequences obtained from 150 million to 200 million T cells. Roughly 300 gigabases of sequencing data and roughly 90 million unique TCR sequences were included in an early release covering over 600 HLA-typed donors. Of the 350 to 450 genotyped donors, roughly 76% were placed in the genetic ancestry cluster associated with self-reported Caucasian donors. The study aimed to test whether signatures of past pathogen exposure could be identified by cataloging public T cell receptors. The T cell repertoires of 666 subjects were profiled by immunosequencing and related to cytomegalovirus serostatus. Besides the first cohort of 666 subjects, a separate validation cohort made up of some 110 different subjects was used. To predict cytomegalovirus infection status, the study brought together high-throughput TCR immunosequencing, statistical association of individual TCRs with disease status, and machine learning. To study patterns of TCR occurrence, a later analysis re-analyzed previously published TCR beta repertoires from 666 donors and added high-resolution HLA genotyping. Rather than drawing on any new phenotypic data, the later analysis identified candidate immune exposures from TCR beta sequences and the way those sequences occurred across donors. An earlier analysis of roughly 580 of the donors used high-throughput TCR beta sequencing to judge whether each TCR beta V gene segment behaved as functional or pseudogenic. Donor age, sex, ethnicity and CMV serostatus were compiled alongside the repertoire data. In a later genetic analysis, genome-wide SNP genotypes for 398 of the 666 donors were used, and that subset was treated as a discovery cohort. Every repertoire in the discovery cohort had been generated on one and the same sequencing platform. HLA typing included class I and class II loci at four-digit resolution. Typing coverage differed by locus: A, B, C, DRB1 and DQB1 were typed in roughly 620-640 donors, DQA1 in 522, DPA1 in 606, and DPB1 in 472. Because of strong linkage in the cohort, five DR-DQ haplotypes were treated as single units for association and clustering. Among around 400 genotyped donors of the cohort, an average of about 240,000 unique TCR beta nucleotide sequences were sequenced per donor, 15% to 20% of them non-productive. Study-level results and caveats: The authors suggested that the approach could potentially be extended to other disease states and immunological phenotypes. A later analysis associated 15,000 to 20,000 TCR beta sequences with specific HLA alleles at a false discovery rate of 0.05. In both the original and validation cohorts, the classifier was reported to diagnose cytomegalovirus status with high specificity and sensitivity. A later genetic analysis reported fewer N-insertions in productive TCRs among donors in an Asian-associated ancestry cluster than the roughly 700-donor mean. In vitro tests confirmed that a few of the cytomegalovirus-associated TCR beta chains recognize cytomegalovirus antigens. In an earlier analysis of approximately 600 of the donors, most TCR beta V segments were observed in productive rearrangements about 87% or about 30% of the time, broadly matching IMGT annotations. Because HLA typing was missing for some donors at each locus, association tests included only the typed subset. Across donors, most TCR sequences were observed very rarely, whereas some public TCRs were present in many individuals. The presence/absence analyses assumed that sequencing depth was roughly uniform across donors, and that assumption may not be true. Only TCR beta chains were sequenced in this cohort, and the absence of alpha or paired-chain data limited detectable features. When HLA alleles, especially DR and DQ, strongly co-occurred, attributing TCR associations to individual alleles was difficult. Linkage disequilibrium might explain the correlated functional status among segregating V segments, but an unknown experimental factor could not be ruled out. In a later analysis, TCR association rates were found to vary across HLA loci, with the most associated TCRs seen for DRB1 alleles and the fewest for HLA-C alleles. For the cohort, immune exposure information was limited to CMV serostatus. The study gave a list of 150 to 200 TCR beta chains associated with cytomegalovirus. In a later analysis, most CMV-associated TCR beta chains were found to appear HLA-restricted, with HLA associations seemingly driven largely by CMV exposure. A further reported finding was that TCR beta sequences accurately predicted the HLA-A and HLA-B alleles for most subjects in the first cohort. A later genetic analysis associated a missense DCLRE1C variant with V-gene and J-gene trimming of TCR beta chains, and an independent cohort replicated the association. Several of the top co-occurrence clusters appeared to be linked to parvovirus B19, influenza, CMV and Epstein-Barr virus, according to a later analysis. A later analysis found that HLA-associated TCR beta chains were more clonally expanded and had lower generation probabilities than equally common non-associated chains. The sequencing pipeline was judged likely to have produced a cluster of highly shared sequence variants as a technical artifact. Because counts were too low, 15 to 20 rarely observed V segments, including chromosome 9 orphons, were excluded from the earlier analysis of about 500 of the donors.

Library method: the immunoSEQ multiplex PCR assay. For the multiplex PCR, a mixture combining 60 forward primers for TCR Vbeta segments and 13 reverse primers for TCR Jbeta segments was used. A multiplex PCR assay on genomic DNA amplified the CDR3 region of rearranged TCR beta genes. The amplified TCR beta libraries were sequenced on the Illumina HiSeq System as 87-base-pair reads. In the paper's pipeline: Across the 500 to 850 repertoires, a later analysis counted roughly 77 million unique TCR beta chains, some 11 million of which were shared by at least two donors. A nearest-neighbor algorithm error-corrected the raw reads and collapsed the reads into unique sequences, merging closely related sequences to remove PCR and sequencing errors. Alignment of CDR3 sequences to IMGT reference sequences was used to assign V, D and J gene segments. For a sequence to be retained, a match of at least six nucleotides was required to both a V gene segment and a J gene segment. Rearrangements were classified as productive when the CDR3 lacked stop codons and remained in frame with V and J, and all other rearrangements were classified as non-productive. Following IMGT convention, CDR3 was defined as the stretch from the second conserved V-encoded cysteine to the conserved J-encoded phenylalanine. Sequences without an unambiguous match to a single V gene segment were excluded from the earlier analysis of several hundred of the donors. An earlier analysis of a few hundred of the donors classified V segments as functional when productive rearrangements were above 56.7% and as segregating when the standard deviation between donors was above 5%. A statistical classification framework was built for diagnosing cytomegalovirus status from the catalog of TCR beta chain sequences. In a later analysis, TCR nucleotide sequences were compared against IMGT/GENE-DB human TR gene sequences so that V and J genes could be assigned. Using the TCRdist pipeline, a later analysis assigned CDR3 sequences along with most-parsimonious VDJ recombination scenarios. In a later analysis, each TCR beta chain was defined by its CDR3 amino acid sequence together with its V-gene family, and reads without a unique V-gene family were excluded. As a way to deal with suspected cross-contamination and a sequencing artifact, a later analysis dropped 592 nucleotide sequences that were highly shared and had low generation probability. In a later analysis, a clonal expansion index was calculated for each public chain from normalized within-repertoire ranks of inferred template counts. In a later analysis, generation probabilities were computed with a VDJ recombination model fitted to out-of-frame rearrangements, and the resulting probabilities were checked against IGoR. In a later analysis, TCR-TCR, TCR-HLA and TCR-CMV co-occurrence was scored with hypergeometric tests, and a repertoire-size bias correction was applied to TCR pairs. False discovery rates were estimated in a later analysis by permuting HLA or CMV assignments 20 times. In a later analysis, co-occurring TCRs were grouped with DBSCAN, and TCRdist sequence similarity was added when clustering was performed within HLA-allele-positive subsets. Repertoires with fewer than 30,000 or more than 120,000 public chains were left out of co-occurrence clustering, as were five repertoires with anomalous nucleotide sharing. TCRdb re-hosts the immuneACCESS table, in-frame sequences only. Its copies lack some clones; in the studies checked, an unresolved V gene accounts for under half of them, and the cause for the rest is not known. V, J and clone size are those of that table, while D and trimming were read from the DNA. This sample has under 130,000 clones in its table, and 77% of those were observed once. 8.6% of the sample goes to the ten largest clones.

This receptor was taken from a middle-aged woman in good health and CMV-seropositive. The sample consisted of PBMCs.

For the CDR3, the sequence is CASSSPGGVGGYGYTF. The nucleotide sequence reads as follows: TGCGCCAGCAGCTCTCCCGGTGGTGTCGGAGGCTATGGCTACACCTTC. The chain was built from TRBV5-1 and TRBJ1-2; the D gene cannot be named for sure. The CDR3 runs 16 amino acids, cysteine and phenylalanine included. The entry retains the CDR3 DNA only, 48 bases that are in frame from base 1. Looking up the germline V gene yields CDR1 SGHRS and CDR2 YFSETQ. Deletion took 3 bases off V and 4 bases off J, with a span of 19 bases between the germline ends.